One sample yielded the 3 T cell receptor beta chains listed below, sequenced in a study of blood T cell repertoires in COVID-19. Sequenced by immunoSEQ multiplex PCR; TCRdb stores in-frame clones only, minus some. The sample consists of 150,000 to 200,000 clones, around 88% of them appearing once. Sequenced sample: peripheral blood. These receptors all stem from a human donor in a cohort sampled during active COVID-19.

The V gene is TRBV4-1, the J gene TRBJ1-5, with no clear D. The CDR3 sequence is 15 residues long. In germline, CDR1 is MGHRA, CDR2 YSYEKL. V was pared by 0 bases and J by 2 bases, with 8 bases between. The CDR3 loop is CASSQEEGGNQPQHF. CDR3 in DNA: TGCGCCAGCAGCCAAGAAGAAGGAGGCAATCAGCCCCAGCATTTT.

This clone occurred once. The chain carries TRBV11-2 and TRBJ2-5; D might be TRBD1 (5 bases). CDR1 SGHAT and CDR2 FQNNGV come from the germline V gene. V shed 1 base and J shed 0 bases, with 6 bases lying between them. The CDR3 is 14 residues long. The CDR3 nucleotides are TGTGCCAGCAGCTTAGCAGGGAACCAAGAGACCCAGTACTTC. Protein: CASSLAGNQETQYF.

The chain couples TRBV27 to TRBJ1-6, with D perhaps matching TRBD1 (6 bases). CDR3 length: 19 amino acids. V lost 4 bases to trimming and J lost 7 bases, with 26 bases between them. The germline CDR1 and CDR2 sequences are MNHEY and SMNVEV (reference sequence). DNA for the CDR3: TGTGCCAGCAGTTCAGCGGGGACACTCCGTATCAAAGAAAATTCACCCCTCCACTTT. Its translation is CASSSAGTLRIKENSPLHF.